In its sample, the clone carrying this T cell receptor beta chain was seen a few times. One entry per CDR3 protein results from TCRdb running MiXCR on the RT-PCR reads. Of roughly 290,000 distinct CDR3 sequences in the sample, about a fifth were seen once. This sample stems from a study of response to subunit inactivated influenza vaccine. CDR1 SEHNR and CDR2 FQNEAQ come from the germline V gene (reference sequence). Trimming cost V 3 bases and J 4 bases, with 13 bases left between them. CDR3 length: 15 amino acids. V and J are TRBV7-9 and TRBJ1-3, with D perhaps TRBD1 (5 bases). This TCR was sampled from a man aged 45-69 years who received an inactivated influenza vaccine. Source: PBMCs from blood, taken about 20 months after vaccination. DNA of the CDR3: TGTGCCAGCAGCTTTAGAGGGACGGAAGGAAACACCATATATTTT. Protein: CASSFRGTEGNTIYF.